What follows are 29 T cell receptor beta chains derived from one specimen sequenced in a study of response to subunit inactivated influenza vaccine. Each CDR3 protein gets one entry after TCRdb re-called the RT-PCR reads with MiXCR. The table includes under 950,000 distinct CDR3 sequences, 20% to 25% detected once. Here the sequenced sample was PBMCs from blood, taken around 5 days after vaccination. All receptors come from a man over 45 who received an inactivated influenza vaccine.

This clonotype was seen only once. This chain joins TRBV15 and TRBJ2-3; D is unresolved. The germline gives CDR1 LNHNV, CDR2 YYDKDF (reference sequence). The CDR3 loop spans 13 amino acids. V shed 1 base and J shed 3 bases, with 5 bases lying between them. In DNA, the CDR3 is TGTGCCACCAGCAGAGCAGAGACAGATACGCAGTATTTT. Amino acids: CATSRAETDTQYF. The whole variable domain, remainder taken from reference TRBV15 and TRBJ2-3, is DAMVIQNPRYQVTQFGKPVTLSCSQTLNHNVMYWYQQKSSQAPKLLFHYYDKDFNNEADTPDNFQSRRPNTSFCFLDIRSPGLGDTAMYLCATSRAETDTQYFGPGTRLTVL.

This clonotype was observed a handful of times. V gene TRBV12-3 or TRBV12-4 combines with J gene TRBJ1-2; no reliable D call. The CDR3 consists of 11 residues. Trimming cost V 6 bases and J 5 bases, with 7 bases left between them. The CDR3 spells CASRQTYGYTF. The CDR3 DNA reads TGTGCCAGCAGACAGACATATGGCTACACCTTC.

This clonotype occurred many times. The rearrangement joins TRBV7-2 to TRBJ2-5, with D perhaps matching TRBD1 (5 bases). The CDR3 has 14 residues. The V end lost 1 base, the J end lost 3 bases, and 9 bases lay between the germline ends. Per the germline V gene, CDR1 is SGHTA and CDR2 is FQGNSA. CDR3 loop: CASSLVVREETQYF. CDR3 DNA: TGTGCCAGCAGCTTAGTGGTCAGGGAAGAGACCCAGTACTTC.

The rearrangement joins TRBV6-2 or TRBV6-3 to TRBJ2-7; TRBD1 aligns across 11 bases. The V segment lost 7 bases and the J segment 5 bases; nucleotides outside the gene matches: 7. CDR3 length: 14 residues. Germline V gene sequence: CDR1 MNHEY, CDR2 SVGEGT. The CDR3: CASTVRTGGDEQYF. CDR3 nucleotide sequence: TGTGCCAGCACCGTTCGGACAGGGGGCGACGAGCAGTACTTC.

The table lists this clonotype with many counts. V usage is TRBV20-1 and J usage is TRBJ2-1, with 12 bases identical to TRBD2. J was trimmed by 9 bases and V by 1 base; bases with no gene match: 7. The CDR3 length is 15 residues. CDR1 is DFQATT, CDR2 SNEGSKA, per germline (reference sequence). The CDR3 nucleotides read TGCAGTGCTAGAGCGCTAGCGGGAGGGCCGAGTGAGCAGTTCTTC. Translation: CSARALAGGPSEQFF.

V usage is TRBV5-1 and J usage is TRBJ2-1; TRBD2 matches at 8 bases. The CDR3 extends over 17 amino acids. Germline values: CDR1 SGHRS, CDR2 YFSETQ. The V segment lost 3 bases and the J segment 7 bases; nucleotides outside the gene matches: 15. This CDR3 is CASSYKLTSELFNEQFF. Written as DNA, the CDR3 is TGCGCCAGCAGCTATAAACTGACTAGCGAGCTATTTAATGAGCAGTTCTTC.

This chain connects TRBV5-1 to TRBJ2-7; D possibly corresponds to TRBD1 (5 bases). Trimming shortened V by 0 bases and J by 1 base, and 8 bases separated the two germline ends. Germline V gene sequence: CDR1 SGHRS, CDR2 YFSETQ. The CDR3 length is 14 residues. The DNA of the CDR3 is TGCGCCAGCAGCTTGGAGCGACAGTCCTACGAGCAGTACTTC. Translated: CASSLERQSYEQYF.

V gene TRBV10-3 combines with J gene TRBJ2-3; D gene uncertain. Between the trimmed V and J ends, which lost 4 bases and 1 base, there was a span of 9 bases. The V gene's germline CDR1 is ENHRY and CDR2 SYGVKD. This CDR3 has 14 amino acids. CDR3 coding DNA: TGTGCCATCAGTGGACGACGGGGCACAGATACGCAGTATTTT. Its protein product is CAISGRRGTDTQYF.

Only a few counts were recorded for this clonotype. CDR3 protein: CASSPQTGLMNTEAFF. In DNA form, the CDR3 reads TGTGCCAGCAGCCCCCAGACAGGTTTAATGAACACTGAAGCTTTCTTT. The chain has TRBV7-6 and TRBJ1-1, with D possibly TRBD1 on 6 matching bases. In germline, CDR1 is SGHVS, CDR2 FNYEAQ. Trimming left V 5 bases short and J 0 bases short, with 16 bases between. CDR3 size: 16 residues.

This clonotype was seen a few times. The chain is built from TRBV5-1 and TRBJ2-1; 9 bases map to TRBD2. The CDR3 is 15 amino acids. CDR1 is SGHRS, CDR2 YFSETQ, per germline. The V and J ends lost 5 bases and 6 bases, in that order; junction bases with no gene match: 9. The CDR3 DNA is TGCGCCAGCAGTTCCCGGATAGCGGGGGTCAATGAGCAGTTCTTC. It codes for CASSSRIAGVNEQFF.

This clonotype was detected many times. V usage is TRBV24-1 and J usage is TRBJ2-3; TRBD2 aligns across 10 bases. This CDR3 region has 16 residues. V was pared by 7 bases and J by 2 bases, with 8 bases of the junction left unmatched. Germline V gene data show CDR1 as KGHDR and CDR2 as SFDVKD. The CDR3 DNA is TGTGCCACCAGCCAGCAAGGACTAGCGGACACAGATACGCAGTATTTT. Translated, it gives CATSQQGLADTDTQYF.

This clonotype showed up just a few times. V gene TRBV20-1 combines with J gene TRBJ1-4; unclear D gene. The V gene lost 3 bases and the J gene lost 0 bases, with 17 bases spanning the gap. CDR3 length equals 17 residues. The germline V gene has CDR1 DFQATT and CDR2 SNEGSKA (reference sequence). CDR3: CSASTPGRRTTNEKLFF. CDR3 coding DNA: TGCAGTGCTAGTACCCCTGGTCGTAGGACAACTAATGAAAAACTGTTTTTT.

This clonotype was seen ten or more times. The gene calls are TRBV6-5 and TRBJ1-6; 8 bases match TRBD1. V was pared by 0 bases and J by 7 bases, with 5 bases of the junction left unmatched. Germline loops: CDR1 MNHEY, CDR2 SVGAGI. The CDR3 has 16 amino acids. CDR3 DNA sequence: TGTGCCAGCAGTTACTCGAACTCAGGGGGCAATTCACCCCTCCACTTT. Its translation: CASSYSNSGGNSPLHF.

The chain's CDR3 is CASSNSGGNNEQFF. For the CDR3, the DNA is TGTGCCAGCAGCAATAGCGGGGGAAACAATGAGCAGTTCTTC. The chain uses TRBV12-3 or TRBV12-4 and TRBJ2-1; TRBD2 matches 9 bases. There are 14 residues in the CDR3. V was clipped by 6 bases and J by 5 bases; unmatched bases: 5.

This clonotype was counted a few times. The V and J genes are TRBV28 and TRBJ2-7; no clear D gene. CDR3 length: 14 residues. Germline CDR1 reads MDHEN; CDR2 reads SYDVKM. Trimming stripped 1 base from V and 3 bases from J, with 10 bases between. CDR3 residues: CASSLYMSNYEQYF. As DNA, the CDR3 is TGTGCCAGCAGTTTATACATGTCCAACTACGAGCAGTACTTC.

CDR3 nucleotides: TGTGCCAGCAGCCGCCAGCGGGACACTGAAGCTTTCTTT. This encodes CASSRQRDTEAFF. This sequence joins TRBV12-3 or TRBV12-4 and TRBJ1-1; D remains unclear. V shed 6 bases and J shed 3 bases, with 11 bases lying between them. This CDR3 contains 13 residues.

This sequence joins TRBV4-3 and TRBJ1-1; D is unresolved. Per the germline V gene, CDR1 is LGHNA and CDR2 is YSLEER. The V and J ends lost 0 bases and 7 bases respectively, with 18 bases between them. The CDR3 totals 16 residues. For the CDR3, the DNA is TGCGCCAGCAGCCAAGATCGGTGGCAGGCAGGAGATGAAGCTTTCTTT. It translates to CASSQDRWQAGDEAFF.

This clonotype was found a few times. V and J are TRBV27 and TRBJ2-1, with TRBD1 matching over 10 bases. This CDR3 is built from 15 residues. Germline V gene sequence: CDR1 MNHEY, CDR2 SMNVEV (reference sequence). The V and J ends lost 6 bases and 4 bases, in that order; junction bases with no gene match: 6. This CDR3 reads CASSPGDRGYNEQFF. In DNA form, the CDR3 reads TGTGCCAGCAGCCCTGGGGACAGGGGATACAATGAGCAGTTCTTC.

In this sample, this clonotype turned up a few times. Written as DNA, the CDR3 is TGCGCCAGCAGCTTGGCCGCAGCGGGGGTACAAGAGACCCAGTACTTC. Residues: CASSLAAAGVQETQYF. This chain links TRBV5-1 with TRBJ2-5; 8 bases line up with TRBD2. The CDR3 is 16 amino acids. Germline V gene data show CDR1 as SGHRS and CDR2 as YFSETQ. Trimming at V came to 0 bases and at J to 2 bases, leaving 6 bases not matched to a gene.

This rearrangement joins TRBV4-3 to TRBJ1-5; D is unresolved. Germline V gives CDR1 LGHNA, CDR2 YSLEER. The CDR3 runs to 13 residues. V lost 2 bases and J lost 7, with 9 bases in between. For the CDR3, the DNA is TGCGCCAGCAGCCAATCCCCTGGACAGCCCCAGCATTTT. Translated: CASSQSPGQPQHF.

CDR3 region: CSARNGLAGYTDTQYF. Written as DNA, the CDR3 is TGCAGTGCTAGAAACGGACTAGCGGGATACACAGATACGCAGTATTTT. This sequence joins TRBV20-1 and TRBJ2-3; TRBD2 matches 12 bases. Germline V gene sequence: CDR1 DFQATT, CDR2 SNEGSKA (reference sequence). The V segment lost 2 bases and the J segment 2 bases; nucleotides outside the gene matches: 5. This CDR3 is built from 16 residues.

This chain links TRBV28 with TRBJ1-1; 7 bases fit TRBD1. Germline V gene data show CDR1 as MDHEN and CDR2 as SYDVKM. The CDR3 contains 15 residues. With 2 bases clipped from V and 0 bases from J, the junction kept 3 bases outside the gene matches. CDR3 coding DNA: TGTGCCAGCAGTTTAACGGGGACAGTGAACACTGAAGCTTTCTTT. Residues: CASSLTGTVNTEAFF.

In its sample, this clonotype was seen a few times. Here the CDR3 reads CASSQDMGLGYTF. CDR3 DNA: TGCGCCAGCAGCCAAGACATGGGGCTCGGCTACACCTTC. The chain employs TRBV4-3 and TRBJ1-2, with D perhaps TRBD1 (5 bases). V was clipped by 0 bases and J by 8 bases, with 10 bases between them. This CDR3 region has 13 residues. The germline V gene has CDR1 LGHNA and CDR2 YSLEER.

The table lists this clonotype with a few counts. The chain recombines TRBV19 with TRBJ2-2; no firm D call. The CDR3 is made up of 14 amino acids. Germline V gene sequence: CDR1 LNHDA, CDR2 SQIVND (reference sequence). The V and J ends lost 5 bases and 9 bases respectively, with 16 bases between them. The CDR3 reads CASSDRPLGWELFF. CDR3 DNA: TGTGCCAGTAGTGATAGACCTCTGGGCTGGGAGCTGTTTTTT. Combining the CDR3 with reference TRBV19 and TRBJ2-2 gives the whole variable domain DGGITQSPKYLFRKEGQNVTLSCEQNLNHDAMYWYRQDPGQGLRLIYYSQIVNDFQKGDIAEGYSVSREKKESFPLTVTSAQKNPTAFYLCASSDRPLGWELFFGEGSRLTVL.

This clonotype was seen a handful of times. The CDR3 sequence: CASSLEDRGAGELFF. CDR3 DNA sequence: TGTGCCAGCAGCTTGGAAGACAGGGGTGCCGGGGAGCTGTTTTTT. V usage is TRBV7-6 and J usage is TRBJ2-2; 8 bases are a match to TRBD1. The V gene end was trimmed by 3 bases and the J gene end by 6 bases; junction bases not matched to a gene: 6. Germline loops: CDR1 SGHVS, CDR2 FNYEAQ. This CDR3 has 15 residues.

J is TRBJ1-2 and V is TRBV20-1, with no clear D. Germline CDR1 DFQATT, CDR2 SNEGSKA (reference sequence). The CDR3 extends over 16 amino acids. Trimming removed 0 bases from V and 0 bases from J, with 14 bases in between. The CDR3 loop reads CSARDWRAGSNYGYTF. As DNA, the CDR3 is TGCAGTGCTAGAGATTGGAGGGCCGGCTCTAACTATGGCTACACCTTC.

This clonotype has just a few counts. J is TRBJ2-3 and V is TRBV10-3, with 10 bases lining up with TRBD1. The CDR3 loop spans 16 amino acids. Germline loops: CDR1 ENHRY, CDR2 SYGVKD. V shed 10 bases, J shed 0 bases, and the junction held 10 bases outside the gene matches. CDR3 nucleotide sequence: TGTGCCACAACCACCGGGACAGGGGACAGCACAGATACGCAGTATTTT. Protein: CATTTGTGDSTDTQYF.

This clonotype was seen ten or more times. The chain combines TRBV11-1 with TRBJ2-2; 8 bases align to TRBD2. V lost 2 bases to trimming and J lost 6 bases; unmatched junction nucleotides: 8. The CDR3 is 16 amino acids. Germline V CDR1 and CDR2: SGHAT, FQDESV (reference sequence). Here the CDR3 reads CASSLTRAGGAGELFF. CDR3 nucleotide sequence: TGTGCCAGCAGCTTAACGAGGGCGGGAGGCGCCGGGGAGCTGTTTTTT.

This clonotype was detected only a few times. This chain connects TRBV12-3 or TRBV12-4 to TRBJ1-5; 8 nucleotides match TRBD1. The CDR3 has 16 amino acids. The V and J ends lost 5 bases and 1 base, in that order; junction bases with no gene match: 7. Written as DNA, the CDR3 is TGTGCCAGCAGTGGACAGGGTAGGAGAAGCAATCAGCCCCAGCATTTT. Its protein product is CASSGQGRRSNQPQHF.